These T cell receptor beta chains were read from a single sample in a study of siplizumab effects on memory and regulatory T cells. Some clones are missing from TCRdb's copy, which holds only in-frame ones; the method was immunoSEQ multiplex PCR. The sample holds roughly 68,000 clones, approximately 96% seen once. The sample taken for sequencing was naive CD8+ T cells sorted from blood. These receptors came from a human donor in good health. Both conserved end residues are part of each CDR3. Each record gives: D gene, J gene, V gene, clone size, CDR3 length, CDR3 DNA, CDR3 protein. D genes are given only for firm matches. Size values are once, few and many counts, or a class for expanded clones, and some rows have none.

>.|TRBJ1-5|TRBV21-1|.|13
TGTGCCAGCAGCAAAAGGGGTTATCAGCCCCAGCATTTT
CASSKRGYQPQHF
>TRBD2|TRBJ2-1|TRBV11-2|.|16
TGTGCCAGCAGCTTAGTGGCAGCGGGGGGGCCCAATGAGCAGTTCTTC
CASSLVAAGGPNEQFF
>TRBD2|TRBJ2-5|TRBV27|.|16
TGTGCCAGCAGTTCCGCTGTTCCTAGCGGAAGGGAGACCCAGTACTTC
CASSSAVPSGRETQYF
>TRBD2|TRBJ2-1|TRBV29-1|.|13
TGCAGCGTTGAGCGGGGGGACCTAAATGAGCAGTTCTTC
CSVERGDLNEQFF
>.|TRBJ1-4|TRBV9|.|13
TGTGCCAGCAGCGTAGTAGCAGGCGAAAAACTGTTTTTT
CASSVVAGEKLFF
>.|TRBJ2-7|TRBV6-6|.|16
TGTGCCAGCAGTTACTCGGGCAGGGGGGCTTCAGGGGAGCAGTACTTC
CASSYSGRGASGEQYF
>.|TRBJ2-5|TRBV11-2|.|15
TGTGCCAGCAGCTTTATTCTCTCGGTTCAGGAGACCCAGTACTTC
CASSFILSVQETQYF
>.|TRBJ1-2|TRBV2|.|14
TGTGCCAGCAGTGAAGGGGGATGGAACTATGGCTACACCTTC
CASSEGGWNYGYTF
>.|TRBJ2-3|TRBV30|.|14
TGTGCCTGGAGCCCGAAAACCTGCACAGATACGCAGTATTTT
CAWSPKTCTDTQYF
>TRBD2|TRBJ2-1|TRBV19|.|14
TGTGCCAGTAGCTTAGCGGGGGGGTACAATGAGCAGTTCTTC
CASSLAGGYNEQFF
>TRBD1|TRBJ2-1|TRBV6-5|.|13
TGTGCCAGCAGTTACTCGAGGGCGGGACAGGGATTCTTC
CASSYSRAGQGFF
>TRBD2|TRBJ2-1|TRBV19|.|15
TGTGCCAGTAGTCCGGGACTAGGGGGTAACAATGAGCAGTTCTTC
CASSPGLGGNNEQFF
>.|TRBJ2-7|TRBV11-2|once|16
TGTGCCAGCAGCGGACAGGCGGGGGGCGCGATCTACGAGCAGTACTTC
CASSGQAGGAIYEQYF
>TRBD1|TRBJ1-1|TRBV5-6|.|14
TGTGCCAGCACTCCGACAGGGGGGTGGGCTGAAGCTTTCTTT
CASTPTGGWAEAFF
>.|TRBJ1-1|TRBV5-4|.|13
TGTGCCAGCAGCCCTGGACTTAACACTGAAGCTTTCTTT
CASSPGLNTEAFF
>.|TRBJ2-7|TRBV9|.|14
TGTGCCAGCAGCGTAGCTCAGGGTACTTACGAGCAGTACTTC
CASSVAQGTYEQYF
>.|TRBJ2-5|TRBV4-1|.|17
TGCGCCAGCAGCCAAGTGTGGGCGGGGGCCCTCCAAGAGACCCAGTACTTC
CASSQVWAGALQETQYF
>TRBD2|TRBJ2-3|TRBV2|.|17
TGTGCCAGCACCGGGACTAGCGGGGGGGCGGGCACAGATACGCAGTATTTT
CASTGTSGGAGTDTQYF
>.|TRBJ1-1|TRBV6-6|.|16
TGTGCCAGCAGTTACTTCTCCGGGACCGTGGGCATGGAAGCTTTCTTT
CASSYFSGTVGMEAFF
>TRBD1|TRBJ2-7|TRBV5-1|.|15
TGCGCCAGCAGCTTGCAGGGGGACGGGTACTACGAGCAGTACTTC
CASSLQGDGYYEQYF
>.|TRBJ2-7|TRBV7-6|few|13
TGTGCCAGCAGCTTAGAGGACACCTACGAGCAGTACTTC
CASSLEDTYEQYF
>TRBD1|TRBJ1-2|TRBV2|once|14
TGTGCCGGGCAAACAGGGGGCGAGATCTATGGCTACACCTTC
CAGQTGGEIYGYTF
>.|TRBJ1-2|TRBV13|.|14
TGTGCCAGCAGCAACAGGGACCCTAACTATGGCTACACCTTC
CASSNRDPNYGYTF
>.|TRBJ2-3|TRBV19|.|17
TGTGCCAGTAGTATCCAGACGTTCGGGGGGCGCACAGATACGCAGTATTTT
CASSIQTFGGRTDTQYF
>.|TRBJ2-3|TRBV9|.|13
TGTGCCAGCAGCGACAGTAGCACAGATACGCAGTATTTT
CASSDSSTDTQYF
>.|TRBJ2-7|TRBV2|once|13
TGTGCCAGCAGTGTGGGTGGGATGTGGGAGCAGTACTTC
CASSVGGMWEQYF
>.|TRBJ1-1|TRBV5-6|.|15
TGTGCCAGCAGCCTGGCGGGCTCGATGAACACTGAAGCTTTCTTT
CASSLAGSMNTEAFF
>.|TRBJ1-1|TRBV4-1|.|15
TGCGCCAGCAGCCAAGCTCTGGGGGTGAACACTGAAGCTTTCTTT
CASSQALGVNTEAFF
>.|TRBJ1-6|TRBV2|once|15
TGTGCCAGCAGTCCCCCGGACAGAAGTAATTCACCCCTCCACTTT
CASSPPDRSNSPLHF
>.|TRBJ1-5|TRBV5-1|.|15
TGCGCCAGCAGCTTGGGGGATGAGAGCAATCAGCCCCAGCATTTT
CASSLGDESNQPQHF
>TRBD2|TRBJ2-1|TRBV28|.|16
TGTGCCAGCAGTTCCCCCCTAGCGGGTGATTACAATGAGCAGTTCTTC
CASSSPLAGDYNEQFF
>.|TRBJ2-2|TRBV11-2|.|15
TGTGCCAGCAGCTGGACCCGTTCTTCGGGCGGGGAGCTGTTTTTT
CASSWTRSSGGELFF
>TRBD2|TRBJ2-7|TRBV27|.|16
TGTGCCAGCAGTTTAGGGCTAGCGGGGGGGCTTGACGAGCAGTACTTC
CASSLGLAGGLDEQYF
>.|TRBJ2-7|TRBV15|.|15
TGTGCCACCAGCAGCGATACCATAATCAGCTACGAGCAGTACTTC
CATSSDTIISYEQYF
>.|TRBJ2-7|TRBV2|.|12
TGTGCCAGCAGTGAAATCTCCTACGAGCAGTACTTC
CASSEISYEQYF
>TRBD2|TRBJ2-1|TRBV27|.|14
TGTGCCAGCAGCCAAATCCGGGGGGACAATGAGCAGTTCTTC
CASSQIRGDNEQFF
>TRBD2|TRBJ2-7|TRBV29-1|.|17
TGCAGCGTTGAAGGTGGACTAGCGGGGGCTAGCTCCTACGAGCAGTACTTC
CSVEGGLAGASSYEQYF
>.|TRBJ2-7|TRBV9|.|14
TGTGCCAGCAGCGTAACGGCTGAACCCTACGAGCAGTACTTC
CASSVTAEPYEQYF
>.|TRBJ1-2|TRBV12-1|.|15
TGTGCCAGCAGCCCGGGGACAGGGGACAACTATGGCTACACCTTC
CASSPGTGDNYGYTF
>.|TRBJ1-1|TRBV5-6|once|13
TGTGCCAGCAGCTTGGGACAGTACACTGAAGCTTTCTTT
CASSLGQYTEAFF
>TRBD1|TRBJ1-3|TRBV27|.|15
TGTGCCAGCAGTTTAAACAGGGGGTTTGGAAACACCATATATTTT
CASSLNRGFGNTIYF
>.|TRBJ2-1|TRBV7-9|.|16
TGTGCCAGCAGCTTAAGGGTGGGCGGGCCCTACAATGAGCAGTTCTTC
CASSLRVGGPYNEQFF
>TRBD2|TRBJ2-1|TRBV15|.|15
TGTGCCACCAGCAGAGTTGCGGGGGGAGGTAATGAGCAGTTCTTC
CATSRVAGGGNEQFF
>TRBD1|TRBJ2-7|TRBV7-2|.|15
TGTGCCAGCAGCTTAGGACAGGGGGGGACCTACGAGCAGTACTTC
CASSLGQGGTYEQYF
>.|TRBJ1-1|TRBV6-6|once|14
TGTGCCAGCAGTTACGGGGGTTTGAGCACTGAAGCTTTCTTT
CASSYGGLSTEAFF
>TRBD1|TRBJ1-1|TRBV12-5|.|15
TGTGCTAGTGCCCCCCAGACAGGGCCACTCACTGAAGCTTTCTTT
CASAPQTGPLTEAFF
>TRBD1|TRBJ1-2|TRBV28|.|13
TGTGCCAGCAGTTTAGGGACAGCCTATGGCTACACCTTC
CASSLGTAYGYTF